The 9 T cell receptor beta chains presented below share a single source sample, sequenced in a study of breast tumors, draining lymph nodes, adjacent tissues. Breast cancer patients provided tissue from their axillary draining lymph nodes. MiXCR, run by TCRdb on the multiplex PCR reads, gives a single entry per CDR3 protein. The sample consists of about 200,000 distinct CDR3 sequences, around 29% of them appearing once. The specimen was axillary lymph node tissue. Receptor source: a female donor with breast cancer. Some clones in this sample may be carry-over from other donors' samples.

This clonotype was recorded at least ten times. In DNA, the CDR3 is TGTGCCAGCAGAGGGGTAAGCAATCAGCCCCAGCATTTT. This translates into CASRGVSNQPQHF. The chain links TRBV2 to TRBJ1-5, with D perhaps TRBD1 (5 bases). Germline CDR1 is SNHLY and CDR2 is FYNNEI. V lost 6 bases and J lost 1, with 7 bases in between. CDR3 length equals 13 residues.

This clonotype was counted at least ten times. This chain joins TRBV6-1 and TRBJ2-7; D ambiguous. CDR1 is MNHNS and CDR2 is SASEGT in the germline V gene. V was cut by 4 bases and J by 2 bases, with 9 bases left in between. This CDR3 is built from 13 residues. CDR3 coding DNA: TGTGCCAGCAGTGTAGGACGGACCTACGAGCAGTACTTC. Its protein product is CASSVGRTYEQYF.

The J gene is TRBJ1-4, the V gene TRBV2, with unresolved D. The CDR3 length is 15 residues. Trimming removed 3 bases from V and 8 bases from J, with 16 bases in between. CDR1 is SNHLY, CDR2 FYNNEI, per germline. The CDR3 nucleotides are TGTGCCAGCAGTGAGTGGACCGGGGTATTCGAAAAACTGTTTTTT. Amino acid sequence: CASSEWTGVFEKLFF.

This clonotype has ten or more counts. The V and J genes are TRBV5-1 and TRBJ2-7; the D gene is possibly TRBD1 (5 bases). The CDR3 is 14 residues long. CDR1 is SGHRS, CDR2 YFSETQ, per germline. V was pared by 0 bases and J by 5 bases, with 12 bases between. The DNA of the CDR3 is TGCGCCAGCAGCTTGGCTTTACAGGTGGACGAGCAGTACTTC. Translating gives CASSLALQVDEQYF.

This clonotype showed up just once. The missing conserved phenylalanine or tryptophan at the end of this CDR3 makes a read error likely. It is unclear where the CDR3 begins or ends on the DNA, so no DNA is shown, and the CDR3 is as TCRdb lists it. CDR3 protein: CASSPPSR. The chain carries TRBV18 and TRBJ2-5. The CDR3 totals 8 residues, both ends included. Germline V gene data show CDR1 as KGHSH and CDR2 as LQKENI.

This clonotype was observed at least ten times. V gene TRBV30 combines with J gene TRBJ1-4; no definite D call. The germline V gene encodes CDR1 GTSNPN and CDR2 SVGIG (reference sequence). Deletions cut 0 bases from V and 2 bases from J, with 4 bases between. The CDR3 covers 13 residues. CDR3 residues: CAWSVGTNEKLFF. As DNA, the CDR3 is TGTGCCTGGAGTGTGGGGACTAATGAAAAACTGTTTTTT.

As regards this clonotype: Compared with germline, one end of the junction differs, possibly owing to a read error. The J gene is TRBJ1-1, the V gene TRBV4-1; D is unclear. The CDR3 runs 18 residues. Germline V gene sequence: CDR1 MGHRA, CDR2 YSYEKL. The CDR3 loop is CASSQDLGIVTLNTEAFF. The CDR3 DNA reads as TGCGCCAGCAGCCAAGATCTTGGGATAGTCACCCTGAACACGGAAGCTTTCTTT.

The J gene is TRBJ1-2, the V gene TRBV19; no firm D call. From germline, CDR1 is LNHDA and CDR2 SQIVND (reference sequence). The CDR3 is 15 residues long. CDR3 coding DNA: TGTGCTGGTAGAATAGGTGCTCCCCCGAACTATGGCTACACCTTC. Its protein product is CAGRIGAPPNYGYTF.

This clonotype was observed at least ten times. The chain is built from TRBV11-2 and TRBJ1-5; D call uncertain. Trimming pared 5 bases from V and 4 bases from J, leaving 12 bases between. CDR1 and CDR2 (germline): SGHAT, FQNNGV. This CDR3 spans 14 amino acids. CDR3 sequence (DNA): TGTGCCAGCAGCCGCCACGGCAGTAATCAGCCCCAGCATTTT. Translated, it gives CASSRHGSNQPQHF. Filled out from reference TRBV11-2 and TRBJ1-5, the complete variable domain reads EAGVAQSPRYKIIEKRQSVAFWCNPISGHATLYWYQQILGQGPKLLIQFQNNGVVDDSQLPKDRFSAERLKGVDSTLKIQPAKLEDSAVYLCASSRHGSNQPQHFGDGTRLSIL.